Given below is one TCR beta chain in context. What it recognizes is unknown. Genomic DNA constituted the template upon which TCR beta VDJ and CDR3 profiling was performed. TCRdb re-called the reads with MiXCR, one entry per CDR3 protein. The profile shows hundreds of thousands of distinct CDR3 sequences, about 70% of them singletons. The entry originates in a study of CD8+CD57+ T cells in acquired aplastic anemia. As for the study in general: Yields of DNA that came from sorted CD4+ and CD8+ cells averaged about 3.3 ug. Mean read depth for CD4+ cells from healthy donors was roughly 10 million.

The CDR3 runs 16 residues. Trimming removed 5 bases from V and 7 bases from J; junction bases left unmatched: 8. Germline V gene sequence: CDR1 SGHRS, CDR2 YFSETQ. Study results and limitations: Between patients and controls, twenty-nine CD8+ CDR3 sequences were found in common.

This chain links TRBV5-1 with TRBJ1-6, with TRBD1 matching over 11 bases. This receptor was obtained from a human donor in good health, serving as a control. Sequenced sample: sorted CD4+, CD8+, or CD8+CD57+ T cells (not recorded which) from PBMCs. The CDR3 DNA reads as TGCGCCAGCAGTGCCGGGACAGGGGGGGGGAATTCACCCCTCCACTTT. Translation gives CASSAGTGGGNSPLHF.